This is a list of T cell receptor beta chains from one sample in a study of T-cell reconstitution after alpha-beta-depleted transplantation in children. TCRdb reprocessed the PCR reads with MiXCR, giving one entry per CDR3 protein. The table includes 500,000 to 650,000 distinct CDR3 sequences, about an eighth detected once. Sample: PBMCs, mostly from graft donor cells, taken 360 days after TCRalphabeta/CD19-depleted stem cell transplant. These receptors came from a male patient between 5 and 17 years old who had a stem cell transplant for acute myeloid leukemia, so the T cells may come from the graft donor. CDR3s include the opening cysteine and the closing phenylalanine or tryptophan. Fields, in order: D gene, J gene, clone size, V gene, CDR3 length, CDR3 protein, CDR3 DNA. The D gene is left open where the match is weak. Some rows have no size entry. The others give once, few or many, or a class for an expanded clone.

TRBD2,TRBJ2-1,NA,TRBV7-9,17,CASSLALTGLAFNEQFF,TGTGCCAGCAGCTTAGCGCTAACGGGACTAGCGTTCAATGAGCAGTTCTTC
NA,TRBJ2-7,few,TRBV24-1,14,CATSDPDRSHEQYF,TGTGCCACCAGTGACCCGGACAGAAGCCACGAGCAGTACTTC
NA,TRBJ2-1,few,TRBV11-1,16,CASSLTGLFAYNEQFF,TGTGCCAGCAGCTTGACGGGTTTGTTCGCCTACAATGAGCAGTTCTTC
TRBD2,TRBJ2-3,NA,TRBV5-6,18,CASSWGLAGGPKSDTQYF,TGTGCCAGCAGCTGGGGACTAGCGGGAGGGCCTAAGTCAGATACGCAGTATTTT
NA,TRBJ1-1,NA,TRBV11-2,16,CASNGGGPGAITEAFF,TGTGCCAGCAATGGGGGTGGGCCGGGAGCCATCACTGAAGCTTTCTTT
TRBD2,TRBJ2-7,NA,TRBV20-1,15,CSARDGSGGRYEQYF,TGCAGTGCTAGAGATGGGTCGGGAGGGAGGTACGAGCAGTACTTC
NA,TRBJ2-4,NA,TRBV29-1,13,CSVHTIDKNIQYF,TGCAGCGTCCACACGATCGACAAAAACATTCAGTACTTC
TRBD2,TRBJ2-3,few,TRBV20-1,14,CSAGGTSDTDTQYF,TGCAGTGCTGGCGGGACTAGCGACACAGATACGCAGTATTTT
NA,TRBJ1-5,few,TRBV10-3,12,CASGASNQPQHF,TGTGCCTCTGGCGCTAGCAATCAGCCCCAGCATTTT
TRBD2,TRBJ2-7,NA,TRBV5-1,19,CASSALGSGSAPPLYAPYF,TGCGCCAGCAGCGCCCTGGGTAGCGGGAGTGCCCCACCTCTCTACGCACCGTACTTC
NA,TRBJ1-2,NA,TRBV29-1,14,CSVERGRGGNGYTF,TGCAGCGTTGAGAGGGGACGGGGAGGCAATGGCTACACCTTC
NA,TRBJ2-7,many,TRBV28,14,CASSAAGQTYEQYF,TGTGCCAGCAGTGCGGCTGGACAGACCTACGAGCAGTACTTC
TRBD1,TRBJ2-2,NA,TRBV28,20,CASSLGTGGPSRRDTGELFF,TGTGCCAGCAGTTTAGGGACAGGGGGACCCAGCCGACGCGACACCGGGGAGCTGTTTTTT
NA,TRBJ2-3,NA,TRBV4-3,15,CASSQGAGPHDTQYF,TGCGCCAGCAGCCAGGGTGCGGGTCCCCACGATACGCAGTATTTT
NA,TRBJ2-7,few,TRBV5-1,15,CASNEVGPSSYEQYF,TGCGCCAGCAACGAAGTTGGACCGAGCTCCTACGAGCAGTACTTC
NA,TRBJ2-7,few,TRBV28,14,CASGFRDSPYEQYF,TGTGCCAGCGGCTTCCGGGATTCACCCTACGAGCAGTACTTC
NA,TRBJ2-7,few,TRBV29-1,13,CSAEGQTAYEQYF,TGCAGCGCGGAGGGGCAGACGGCCTACGAGCAGTACTTC
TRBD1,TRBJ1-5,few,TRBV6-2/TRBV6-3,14,CASSYGTGSQPQHF,TGTGCCAGCAGTTACGGGACAGGGAGTCAGCCCCAGCATTTT
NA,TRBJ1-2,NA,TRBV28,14,CASRTPASGNGYTF,TGTGCCAGCCGCACTCCGGCCTCGGGCAACGGCTACACCTTC
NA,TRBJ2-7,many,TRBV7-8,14,CASSPYPGVNEQYF,TGTGCCAGCAGCCCCTATCCGGGAGTCAACGAGCAGTACTTC
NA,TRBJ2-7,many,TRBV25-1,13,CASSGLGTYEQYF,TGTGCCAGCAGTGGCCTGGGGACCTACGAGCAGTACTTC
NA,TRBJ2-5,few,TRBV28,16,CASTLSGAPYQETQYF,TGTGCCAGCACCCTGTCGGGGGCTCCGTACCAAGAGACCCAGTACTTC
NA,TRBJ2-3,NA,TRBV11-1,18,CASSLARIQGRLTDTQYF,TGTGCCAGCAGCTTAGCGAGGATACAGGGTCGTCTCACAGATACGCAGTATTTT
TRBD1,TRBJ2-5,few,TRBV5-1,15,CASSLVGTGVETQYF,TGCGCCAGCAGCTTGGTCGGGACAGGGGTGGAGACCCAGTACTTC
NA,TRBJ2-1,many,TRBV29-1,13,CSVGLRAYGEQFF,TGCAGCGTTGGGCTAAGAGCGTACGGTGAGCAGTTCTTC
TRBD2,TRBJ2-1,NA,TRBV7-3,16,CASSLNRPSGRDEQFF,TGTGCCAGCAGCTTAAATAGGCCTAGCGGGAGGGATGAGCAGTTCTTC
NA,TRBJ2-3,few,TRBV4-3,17,CASSQEEGGFYTDTQYF,TGCGCCAGCAGCCAAGAAGAGGGAGGATTCTACACAGATACGCAGTATTTT
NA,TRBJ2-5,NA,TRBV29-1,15,CSVVGLGLVGETQYF,TGCAGCGTTGTGGGCCTGGGGCTAGTAGGAGAGACCCAGTACTTC
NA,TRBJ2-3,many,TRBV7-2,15,CASSADGSSTDTQYF,TGTGCCAGCAGCGCCGACGGTTCAAGCACAGATACGCAGTATTTT
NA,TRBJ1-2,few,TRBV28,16,CASSSSRGLLPRGYTF,TGTGCCAGCAGTTCTTCCAGGGGCCTGCTCCCGCGGGGCTACACCTTC
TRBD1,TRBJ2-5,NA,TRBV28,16,CASSFRAGGFFWTQYF,TGTGCCAGCAGTTTTAGGGCAGGGGGATTCTTTTGGACCCAGTACTTC
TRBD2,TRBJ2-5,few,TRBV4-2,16,CASSQVGTSNGETQYF,TGTGCCAGCAGCCAAGTAGGGACTAGTAATGGAGAGACCCAGTACTTC
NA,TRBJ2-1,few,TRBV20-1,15,CSARGGAVGGNEQFF,TGCAGTGCTAGGGGTGGAGCTGTGGGTGGAAATGAGCAGTTCTTC
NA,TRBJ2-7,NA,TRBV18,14,CASSTAGQLHEQYF,TGTGCCAGCTCCACTGCGGGACAGCTACACGAGCAGTACTTC
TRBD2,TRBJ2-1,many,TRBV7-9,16,CASSPTSGSFDNEQFF,TGTGCCAGCAGCCCTACTAGCGGGAGTTTCGACAATGAGCAGTTCTTC
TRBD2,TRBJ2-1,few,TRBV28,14,CASRGPGLINEQFF,TGTGCCAGCAGGGGTCCGGGACTAATAAATGAGCAGTTCTTC
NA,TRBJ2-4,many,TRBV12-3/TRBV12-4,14,CASSLRLAKNIQYF,TGTGCCAGCAGTTTACGGTTAGCCAAAAACATTCAGTACTTC
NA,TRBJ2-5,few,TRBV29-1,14,CSGGRHELTETQYF,TGCAGCGGGGGGAGGCATGAATTAACGGAGACCCAGTACTTC
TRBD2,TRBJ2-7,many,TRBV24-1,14,CATSRSGGRYEQYF,TGTGCCACCAGTCGTTCGGGAGGGCGCTACGAGCAGTACTTC
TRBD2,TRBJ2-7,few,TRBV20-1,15,CSARDGLAGAYEQYF,TGCAGTGCTAGAGATGGCCTAGCGGGAGCCTACGAGCAGTACTTC
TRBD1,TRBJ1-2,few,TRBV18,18,CASSPNAGGPITNYGYTF,TGTGCCAGCTCACCAAACGCAGGGGGCCCGATAACTAACTATGGCTACACCTTC
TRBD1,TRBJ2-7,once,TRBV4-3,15,CASSLDRVGGYEQYF,TGCGCCAGCAGCCTTGACAGGGTTGGAGGCTACGAGCAGTACTTC
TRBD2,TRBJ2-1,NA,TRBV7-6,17,CASSLTSGRRTYNEQFF,TGTGCCAGCAGCTTAACGAGCGGGAGGAGGACCTACAATGAGCAGTTCTTC
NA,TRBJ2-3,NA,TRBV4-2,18,CASSQDSPGLTDTDTQYF,TGTGCCAGCAGCCAGGACTCACCGGGACTTACGGACACAGATACGCAGTATTTT
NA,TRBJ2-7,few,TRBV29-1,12,CSVGGLPYEQYF,TGCAGCGTTGGGGGACTCCCCTACGAGCAGTACTTC
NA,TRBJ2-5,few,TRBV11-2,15,CASSHVGAADETQYF,TGTGCCAGCAGCCACGTAGGGGCCGCAGATGAGACCCAGTACTTC
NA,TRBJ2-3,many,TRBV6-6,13,CASSSLSTDTQYF,TGTGCCAGCAGTTCTCTATCCACAGATACGCAGTATTTT
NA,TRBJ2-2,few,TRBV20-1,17,CSAATGLWGWGHGELFF,TGCAGTGCCGCCACGGGACTCTGGGGTTGGGGGCACGGGGAGCTGTTTTTT
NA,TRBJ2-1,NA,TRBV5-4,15,CASSQTRGLYNEQFF,TGTGCCAGCAGCCAGACTCGGGGGTTGTACAATGAGCAGTTCTTC
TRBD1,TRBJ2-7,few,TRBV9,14,CASSVESGGGEQYF,TGTGCCAGCAGCGTAGAGTCAGGGGGCGGCGAGCAGTACTTC
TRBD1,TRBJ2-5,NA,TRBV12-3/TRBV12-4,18,CASSDPTRDRGPWETQYF,TGTGCCAGCAGTGACCCTACCCGGGACAGGGGGCCGTGGGAGACCCAGTACTTC
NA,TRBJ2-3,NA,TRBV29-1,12,CSVVAAQDTQYF,TGCAGCGTTGTGGCAGCGCAAGATACGCAGTATTTT
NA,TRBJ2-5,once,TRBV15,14,CATSRDRAQETQYF,TGTGCCACCAGCAGAGACAGGGCCCAAGAGACCCAGTACTTC
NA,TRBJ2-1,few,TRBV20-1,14,CSARQGPGYNEQFF,TGCAGTGCTAGACAAGGTCCGGGCTACAATGAGCAGTTCTTC